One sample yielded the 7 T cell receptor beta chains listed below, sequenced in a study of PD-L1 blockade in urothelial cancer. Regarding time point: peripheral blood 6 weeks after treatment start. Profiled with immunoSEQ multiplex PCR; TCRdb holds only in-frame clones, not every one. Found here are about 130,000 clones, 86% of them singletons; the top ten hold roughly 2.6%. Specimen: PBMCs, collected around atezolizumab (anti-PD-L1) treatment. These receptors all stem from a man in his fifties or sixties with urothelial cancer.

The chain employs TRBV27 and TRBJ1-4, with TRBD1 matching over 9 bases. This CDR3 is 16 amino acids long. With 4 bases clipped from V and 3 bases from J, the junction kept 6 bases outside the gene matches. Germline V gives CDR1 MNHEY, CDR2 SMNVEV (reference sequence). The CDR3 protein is CASSSRGQGSNEKLFF. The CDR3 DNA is TGTGCCAGCAGTTCCCGTGGACAGGGGTCTAATGAAAAACTGTTTTTT.

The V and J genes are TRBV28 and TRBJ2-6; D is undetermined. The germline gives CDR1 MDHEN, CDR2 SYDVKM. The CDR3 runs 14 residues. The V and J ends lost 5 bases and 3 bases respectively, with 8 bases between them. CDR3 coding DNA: TGTGCCAGCAGTATCCTTTTTGGGGCCAACGTCCTGACTTTC. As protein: CASSILFGANVLTF.

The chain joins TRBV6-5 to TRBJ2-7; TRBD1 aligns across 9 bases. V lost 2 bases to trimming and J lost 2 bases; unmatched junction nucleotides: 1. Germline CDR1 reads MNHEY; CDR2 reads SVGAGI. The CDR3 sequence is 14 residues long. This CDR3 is CASSYGTGTYEQYF. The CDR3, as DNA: TGTGCCAGCAGTTACGGGACAGGGACCTACGAGCAGTACTTC.

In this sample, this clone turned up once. The CDR3 spells CASSGHYEQYF. The CDR3 region has the DNA TGTGCCAGCTCTGGCCACTACGAGCAGTACTTC. The rearrangement uses TRBV28 and TRBJ2-7; D gene ambiguous. There are 11 residues in the CDR3. Germline lookup yields CDR1 MDHEN and CDR2 SYDVKM. V was clipped by 8 bases and J by 3 bases, with 8 bases between them.

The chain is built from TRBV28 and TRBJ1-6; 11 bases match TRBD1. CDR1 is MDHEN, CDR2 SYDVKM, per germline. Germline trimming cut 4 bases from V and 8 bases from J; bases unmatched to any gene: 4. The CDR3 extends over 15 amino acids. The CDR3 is CASSSGQGAYSPLHF. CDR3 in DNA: TGTGCCAGCAGTTCCGGACAGGGGGCCTATTCACCCCTCCACTTT. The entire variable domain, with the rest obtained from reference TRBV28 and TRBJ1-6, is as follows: DVKVTQSSRYLVKRTGEKVFLECVQDMDHENMFWYRQDPGLGLRLIYFSYDVKMKEKGDIPEGYSVSREKKERFSLILESASTNQTSMYLCASSSGQGAYSPLHFGNGTRLTVT.

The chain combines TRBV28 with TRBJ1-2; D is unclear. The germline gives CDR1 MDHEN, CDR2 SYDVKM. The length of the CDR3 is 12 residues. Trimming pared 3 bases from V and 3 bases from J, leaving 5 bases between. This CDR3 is CASSLGHYGYTF. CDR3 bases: TGTGCCAGCAGTTTGGGCCACTATGGCTACACCTTC.

This CDR3 reads CASSFGPREQQTQYF. The CDR3 DNA is TGTGCCAGCAGCTTTGGTCCGCGGGAGCAACAAACGCAGTATTTT. This sequence joins TRBV11-2 and TRBJ2-3; 7 bases are a match to TRBD2. The CDR3 runs 15 residues. Germline-derived CDR1 and CDR2 are SGHAT and FQNNGV. Germline trimming cut 3 bases from V and 9 bases from J; bases unmatched to any gene: 12.